This record looks at one T cell receptor (beta chain) sequence and its context. TCRdb re-called the reads with MiXCR, one entry per CDR3 protein. The data show about 100,000 distinct CDR3 sequences, with around 30% seen just once and 2% to 2.5% held by the top ten. The record originates from a study of type 1 regulatory T cells. In the study overall: An in vitro protocol generated T-allo10, a Tr1-enriched, alloantigen-specific CD4 T cell product.

The CDR3 spans 13 residues. Germline assignment: CDR1 MNHEY and CDR2 SMNVEV (reference sequence). The V end was cut by 8 bases, the J end by 8 bases, with 16 bases between. This sequence was found in a human donor in good health. The sample consisted of CD4+ T cells, either the whole sample or a sorted fraction (not recorded which). The rearrangement uses TRBV27 and TRBJ1-3; D remains unclear. The CDR3 here is CASRHDLGDTIYF. The DNA for the CDR3 is TGTGCCAGCCGACACGACCTGGGAGACACCATATATTTT.